This T cell receptor beta chain was sequenced for a study of cytomegalovirus exposure and HLA in healthy donors. This CDR3 spans 11 amino acids. Trimming took off 6 bases at V and 10 bases at J, with 12 bases between the two ends. The V gene's germline CDR1 is SGHAT and CDR2 FQDESV (reference sequence). Of note for this clone: Its antigen is undetermined.

13 Jbeta primers and 60 Vbeta primers were used for the PCR. This table comes from immunoSEQ multiplex PCR, and its TCRdb copy is limited to in-frame clones, with some not included. This table has about 120,000 clones, less than 75% appearing once. Study-wide findings and caveats: The study had only CMV serostatus as immune exposure information. In a later analysis, donors in an Asian-associated ancestry cluster reportedly had fewer N-insertions in productive TCRs than the cohort mean.

The sample consisted of PBMCs. The source is a woman between 40 and 55 years old in good health and CMV-seronegative. V and J are TRBV11-1 and TRBJ2-5; TRBD1 is a possible D gene (6 bases). DNA of the CDR3: TGTGCCAGCAGGGACAGCCGGATCCAGTACTTC. Translation: CASRDSRIQYF.